This T cell receptor (beta chain) was sequenced for a study of technical replicates of blood from several donors. Assay used: immunoSEQ multiplex PCR; TCRdb lists only in-frame clones, some missing. The profile shows 85,000 to 100,000 clones, around 95% of them singletons. Sequenced sample: T cells isolated from PBMCs. The clonotype originates from a human donor in good health.

CDR3 loop: CASSPIQGYQPQHF. CDR3 nucleotides: TGTGCCAGCAGCCCGATCCAGGGATACCAGCCCCAGCATTTT. V and J are TRBV6-5 and TRBJ1-5; D is perhaps TRBD1 (5 bases). Germline CDR1 is MNHEY and CDR2 is SVGAGI. The length of the CDR3 is 14 residues. The V and J ends lost 6 bases and 7 bases respectively, with 16 bases between them.